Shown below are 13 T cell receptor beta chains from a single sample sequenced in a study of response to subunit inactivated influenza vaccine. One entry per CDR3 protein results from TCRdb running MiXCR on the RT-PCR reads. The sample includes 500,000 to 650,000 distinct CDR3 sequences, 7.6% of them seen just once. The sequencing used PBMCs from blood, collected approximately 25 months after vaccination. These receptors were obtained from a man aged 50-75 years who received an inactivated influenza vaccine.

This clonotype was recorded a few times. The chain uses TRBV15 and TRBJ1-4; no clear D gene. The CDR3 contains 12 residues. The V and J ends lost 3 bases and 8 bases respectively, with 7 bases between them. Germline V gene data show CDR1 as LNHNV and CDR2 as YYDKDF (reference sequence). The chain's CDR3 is CATSRGREKLFF. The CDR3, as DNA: TGTGCCACCAGCAGGGGCCGGGAAAAACTGTTTTTT.

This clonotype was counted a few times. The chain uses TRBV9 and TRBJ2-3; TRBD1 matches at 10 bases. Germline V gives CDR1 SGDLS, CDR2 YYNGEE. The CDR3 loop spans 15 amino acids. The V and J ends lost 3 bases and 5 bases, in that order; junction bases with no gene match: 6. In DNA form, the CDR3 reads TGTGCCAGCAGCGCCCGGGACAGGGGAGTAGATACGCAGTATTTT. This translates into CASSARDRGVDTQYF.

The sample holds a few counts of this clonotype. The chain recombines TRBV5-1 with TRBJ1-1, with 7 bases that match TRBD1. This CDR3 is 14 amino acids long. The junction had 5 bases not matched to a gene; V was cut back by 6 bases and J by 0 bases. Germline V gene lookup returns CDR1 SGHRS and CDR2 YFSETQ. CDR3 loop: CASTRDSVNTEAFF. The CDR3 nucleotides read TGCGCCAGCACCAGGGACAGCGTGAACACTGAAGCTTTCTTT.

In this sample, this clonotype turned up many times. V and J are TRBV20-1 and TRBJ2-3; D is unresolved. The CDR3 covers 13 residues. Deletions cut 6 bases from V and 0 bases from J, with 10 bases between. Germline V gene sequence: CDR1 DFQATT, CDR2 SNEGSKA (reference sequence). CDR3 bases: TGCAGTGCCTCATGGGCTAGCACAGATACGCAGTATTTT. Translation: CSASWASTDTQYF.

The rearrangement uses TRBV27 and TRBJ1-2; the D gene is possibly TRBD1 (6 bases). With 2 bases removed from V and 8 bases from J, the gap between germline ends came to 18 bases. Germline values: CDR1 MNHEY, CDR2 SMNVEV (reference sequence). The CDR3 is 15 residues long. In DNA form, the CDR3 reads TGTGCCAGCAGTTTAAGTATGCAGGGGAGAGAAGGCTACACCTTC. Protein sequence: CASSLSMQGREGYTF.

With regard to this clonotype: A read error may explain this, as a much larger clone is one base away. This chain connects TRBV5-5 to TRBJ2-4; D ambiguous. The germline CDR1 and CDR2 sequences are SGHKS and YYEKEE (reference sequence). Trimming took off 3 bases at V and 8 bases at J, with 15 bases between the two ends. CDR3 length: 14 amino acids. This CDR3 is CASSSAPGKDIQYF. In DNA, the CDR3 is TGTGCCAGCAGCTCGGCCCCGGGTAAAGACATTCAGTACTTC.

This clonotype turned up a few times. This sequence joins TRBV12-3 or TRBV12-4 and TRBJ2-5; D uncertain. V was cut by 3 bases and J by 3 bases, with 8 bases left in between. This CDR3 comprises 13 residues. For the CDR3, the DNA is TGTGCCAGCAGTTTCCTCCGGGAAGAGACCCAGTACTTC. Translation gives CASSFLREETQYF.

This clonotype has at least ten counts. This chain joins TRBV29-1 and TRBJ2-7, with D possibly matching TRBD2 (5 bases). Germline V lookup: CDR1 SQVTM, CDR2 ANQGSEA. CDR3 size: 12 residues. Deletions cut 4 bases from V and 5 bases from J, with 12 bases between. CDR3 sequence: CSVVLMRDEQYF. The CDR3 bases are TGCAGCGTTGTGCTCATGCGGGACGAGCAGTACTTC.

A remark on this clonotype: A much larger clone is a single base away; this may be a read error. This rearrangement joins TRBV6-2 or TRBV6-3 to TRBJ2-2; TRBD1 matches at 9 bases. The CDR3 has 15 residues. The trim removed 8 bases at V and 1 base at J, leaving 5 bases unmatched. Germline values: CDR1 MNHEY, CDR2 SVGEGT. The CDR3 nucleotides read TGTGCCAGCGGTTCGGGACAGGGGAACACCGGGGAGCTGTTTTTT. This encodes CASGSGQGNTGELFF.

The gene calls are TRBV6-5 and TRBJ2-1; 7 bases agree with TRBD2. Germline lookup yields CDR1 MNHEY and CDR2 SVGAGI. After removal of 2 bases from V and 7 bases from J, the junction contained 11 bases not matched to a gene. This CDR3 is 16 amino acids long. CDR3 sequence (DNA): TGTGCCAGCAGTTACCATAGGACGGGAGGCGTTAATGAGCAGTTCTTC. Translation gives CASSYHRTGGVNEQFF.

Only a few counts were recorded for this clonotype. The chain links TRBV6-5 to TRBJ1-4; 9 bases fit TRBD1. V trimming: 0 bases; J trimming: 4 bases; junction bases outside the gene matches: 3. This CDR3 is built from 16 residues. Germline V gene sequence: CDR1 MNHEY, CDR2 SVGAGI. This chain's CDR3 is CASSYSDRGSNEKLFF. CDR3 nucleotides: TGTGCCAGCAGTTACTCGGACAGGGGTAGTAATGAAAAACTGTTTTTT.

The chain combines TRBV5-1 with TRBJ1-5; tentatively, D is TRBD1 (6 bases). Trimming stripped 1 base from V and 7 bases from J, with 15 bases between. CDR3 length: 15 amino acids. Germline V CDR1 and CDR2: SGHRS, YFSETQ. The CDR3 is CASSLRPGVGQPQHF. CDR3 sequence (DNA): TGCGCCAGCAGCTTGAGACCAGGGGTTGGGCAGCCCCAGCATTTT.

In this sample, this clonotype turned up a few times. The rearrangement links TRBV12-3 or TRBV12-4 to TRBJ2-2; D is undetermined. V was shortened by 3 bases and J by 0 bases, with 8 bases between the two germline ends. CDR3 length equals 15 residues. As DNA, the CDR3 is TGTGCCAGCAGTTTCTCAGGTTCGAACACCGGGGAGCTGTTTTTT. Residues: CASSFSGSNTGELFF.